Below, 16 T cell receptor beta chains from the same sample are listed, as sequenced in a study of T cell repertoires in cytomegalovirus infection (dated by TCRdb to 2018 to 2020). TCRdb records Illumina HiSeq 1500 as the sequencer. TCRdb reworked the public reads: Q25 trimming with fastp, MiXCR clone assembly, productive beta chains retained. Entries are consolidated by CDR3 protein sequence, retaining the most common genes and DNA. The sample table contains 200,000 to 300,000 distinct CDR3 sequences; only one count was recorded for over 8% of them. About 15% of the sample is held by the ten biggest clonotypes. The sequenced sample consisted of PBMCs. The receptor source for this set is a human donor in good health (CMV status not recorded). Some clones in this sample may be carry-over from other donors' samples.

This clonotype was found many times. The CDR3 coding sequence is TGTGCCAGCAGCTTAGCGGCATCAGAGCAGTTCTTC. Translating gives CASSLAASEQFF. This sequence joins TRBV7-2 and TRBJ2-1; unclear D gene. The CDR3 loop spans 12 amino acids. From germline, CDR1 is SGHTA and CDR2 FQGNSA. Trimming took 0 bases from V and 10 from J, leaving 7 bases between them. Full variable domain (rest looked up from reference TRBV7-2 and TRBJ2-1): GAGVSQSPSNKVTEKGKDVELRCDPISGHTALYWYRQSLGQGLEFLIYFQGNSAPDKSGLPSDRFSAERTGGSVSTLTIQRTQQEDSAVYLCASSLAASEQFFGPGTRLTVL.

This clonotype was picked up many times. The chain couples TRBV7-2 to TRBJ1-4; D might be TRBD1 (6 bases). Trimming pared 1 base from V and 6 bases from J, leaving 9 bases between. The CDR3 is made up of 14 amino acids. Germline V CDR1 and CDR2: SGHTA, FQGNSA. In DNA form, the CDR3 reads TGTGCCAGCAGCTTAGACAGGGCGGATGAAAAACTGTTTTTT. As protein: CASSLDRADEKLFF.

This chain connects TRBV7-8 to TRBJ2-1, with D unclear. Trimming removed 3 bases at V and 1 base at J, with 7 bases between. From germline, CDR1 is SGHVS and CDR2 FQNEAQ. This CDR3 contains 14 residues. CDR3 sequence (DNA): TGTGCCAGCAGCTTGGACCCGTCCTACAATGAGCAGTTCTTC. Translating gives CASSLDPSYNEQFF.

The chain links TRBV7-3 to TRBJ2-3; possible D gene TRBD2, 5 bases. The length of the CDR3 is 15 residues. Between the trimmed V and J ends, which lost 2 bases and 5 bases, there was a span of 14 bases. The germline gives CDR1 SGHTA, CDR2 FQGTGA. DNA of the CDR3: TGTGCCAGCAGCTTAGGTTCCCTAGCCCAAGATACGCAGTATTTT. It encodes CASSLGSLAQDTQYF.

This clonotype was counted at least ten times. The V and J genes are TRBV7-9 and TRBJ1-5; 10 nucleotides align to TRBD1. Germline values: CDR1 SEHNR, CDR2 FQNEAQ (reference sequence). There are 15 residues in the CDR3. The J segment lost 6 bases and the V segment lost 8 bases, leaving 10 bases of the junction unmatched. DNA for the CDR3: TGTGCCAGCGCCCGGGACAGGGGAATTGGTCAGCCCCAGCATTTT. Its protein product is CASARDRGIGQPQHF.

This clonotype was counted at least ten times. The chain links TRBV20-1 to TRBJ2-4, with D unclear. The CDR3 consists of 14 residues. Trimming left V 2 bases short and J 7 bases short, with 15 bases between. Germline CDR1 and CDR2: DFQATT and SNEGSKA (reference sequence). This CDR3 reads CSARRASVQNIQYF. The CDR3 coding sequence is TGCAGTGCTAGAAGGGCGTCGGTTCAGAACATTCAGTACTTC.

This clonotype has at least ten counts. This chain connects TRBV7-8 to TRBJ2-2; the D is unclear. The CDR3 is 16 residues long. Germline CDR1 and CDR2: SGHVS and FQNEAQ. The V gene lost 6 bases and the J gene lost 5 bases, with 19 bases spanning the gap. CDR3 sequence: CASRPTDALGTGELFF. CDR3 in DNA: TGTGCCAGCAGACCGACTGACGCGCTAGGGACCGGGGAGCTGTTTTTT.

This clonotype showed up many times. The chain is built from TRBV11-2 and TRBJ2-3; D possibly matches TRBD1 or TRBD2 (5 bases each). Germline CDR1 reads SGHAT; CDR2 reads FQNNGV. The CDR3 loop spans 12 amino acids. The V end lost 5 bases, the J end lost 4 bases, and 7 bases lay between the germline ends. The CDR3 loop reads CASSGDADTQYF. Written as DNA, the CDR3 is TGTGCCAGCAGCGGGGACGCAGATACGCAGTATTTT. The full variable domain, completed using reference TRBV11-2 and TRBJ2-3, is EAGVAQSPRYKIIEKRQSVAFWCNPISGHATLYWYQQILGQGPKLLIQFQNNGVVDDSQLPKDRFSAERLKGVDSTLKIQPAKLEDSAVYLCASSGDADTQYFGPGTRLTVL.

The table lists this clonotype with many counts. The rearrangement uses TRBV4-3 and TRBJ2-7; TRBD1 matches 9 bases. Germline CDR1 is LGHNA and CDR2 is YSLEER. The CDR3 is 16 amino acids. V dropped 0 bases and J dropped 6; count of bases not matched to a gene: 9. This CDR3 reads CASSQDTPGQGSEQYF. The DNA for the CDR3 is TGCGCCAGCAGCCAAGATACGCCGGGACAGGGTTCCGAGCAGTACTTC.

This sequence joins TRBV5-1 and TRBJ1-6; tentatively, D is TRBD1 (5 bases). The CDR3 has 15 residues. Germline CDR1 reads SGHRS; CDR2 reads YFSETQ. Trimming pared 4 bases from V and 5 bases from J, leaving 13 bases between. CDR3 loop: CASSLLTGNNSPLHF. The CDR3 DNA reads TGCGCCAGCAGCCTTTTAACAGGCAATAATTCACCCCTCCACTTT.

There are many counts of this clonotype. This chain joins TRBV28 and TRBJ1-2; D call uncertain. The CDR3 has 13 amino acids. Germline V gene sequence: CDR1 MDHEN, CDR2 SYDVKM. Trimming took 8 bases from V and 1 from J, leaving 11 bases between them. DNA of the CDR3: TGTGCCAGCCCTAGGATCCATAACTATGGCTACACCTTC. Amino acids: CASPRIHNYGYTF.

This clonotype was detected ten times or more. This chain links TRBV5-6 with TRBJ1-2, with 9 nucleotides matching TRBD1. CDR1 is SGHDT, CDR2 YYEEEE, per germline. This CDR3 is built from 13 residues. V trimming: 7 bases; J trimming: 3 bases; junction bases outside the gene matches: 4. CDR3 DNA: TGTGCCAGCGCTACAGGGGGCGACTATGGCTACACCTTC. Its protein product is CASATGGDYGYTF.

This clonotype was counted a few times. The rearrangement joins TRBV20-1 to TRBJ1-1, with no clear D. Germline CDR1 and CDR2: DFQATT and SNEGSKA (reference sequence). CDR3 length: 14 residues. V was cut by 2 bases and J by 6 bases, with 16 bases left in between. CDR3 sequence reads: CSARLGSTIAEAFF. In nucleotides, the CDR3 is TGCAGTGCTAGACTAGGCTCAACGATCGCTGAAGCTTTCTTT.

This clonotype was seen ten or more times. This rearrangement joins TRBV7-2 to TRBJ2-1, with D unresolved. Trimming took off 3 bases at V and 13 bases at J, with 16 bases between the two ends. CDR3 length: 13 amino acids. Germline V gene data show CDR1 as SGHTA and CDR2 as FQGNSA. The chain's CDR3 is CASSLGRWGKQFF. The CDR3 nucleotides are TGTGCCAGCAGCTTGGGTAGATGGGGAAAACAGTTCTTC. Based on the CDR3 plus reference TRBV7-2 and TRBJ2-1, the full variable domain is GAGVSQSPSNKVTEKGKDVELRCDPISGHTALYWYRQSLGQGLEFLIYFQGNSAPDKSGLPSDRFSAERTGGSVSTLTIQRTQQEDSAVYLCASSLGRWGKQFFGPGTRLTVL.

A few counts support this clonotype. The chain recombines TRBV7-9 with TRBJ1-5, with a tentative D call TRBD1 (6 bases). The V gene lost 3 bases and the J gene lost 3 bases, with 12 bases spanning the gap. The V gene's germline CDR1 is SEHNR and CDR2 FQNEAQ (reference sequence). This CDR3 is 15 amino acids long. CDR3 sequence (DNA): TGTGCCAGCAGCTTGGAGAACAGGGACAATCAGCCCCAGCATTTT. Protein: CASSLENRDNQPQHF. Full variable domain (missing parts from reference TRBV7-9 and TRBJ1-5): DTGVSQNPRHKITKRGQNVTFRCDPISEHNRLYWYRQTLGQGPEFLTYFQNEAQLEKSRLLSDRFSAERPKGSFSTLEIQRTEQGDSAMYLCASSLENRDNQPQHFGDGTRLSIL.

In its sample, this clonotype was seen many times. J is TRBJ1-1 and V is TRBV20-1; maybe TRBD1 (5 bases). The CDR3 has 14 residues. Per the germline V gene, CDR1 is DFQATT and CDR2 is SNEGSKA (reference sequence). V lost 6 bases and J lost 1, with 15 bases in between. The CDR3 DNA reads as TGCAGTGCCGAGCCAGGGCTGAGGAACACTGAAGCTTTCTTT. It codes for CSAEPGLRNTEAFF.